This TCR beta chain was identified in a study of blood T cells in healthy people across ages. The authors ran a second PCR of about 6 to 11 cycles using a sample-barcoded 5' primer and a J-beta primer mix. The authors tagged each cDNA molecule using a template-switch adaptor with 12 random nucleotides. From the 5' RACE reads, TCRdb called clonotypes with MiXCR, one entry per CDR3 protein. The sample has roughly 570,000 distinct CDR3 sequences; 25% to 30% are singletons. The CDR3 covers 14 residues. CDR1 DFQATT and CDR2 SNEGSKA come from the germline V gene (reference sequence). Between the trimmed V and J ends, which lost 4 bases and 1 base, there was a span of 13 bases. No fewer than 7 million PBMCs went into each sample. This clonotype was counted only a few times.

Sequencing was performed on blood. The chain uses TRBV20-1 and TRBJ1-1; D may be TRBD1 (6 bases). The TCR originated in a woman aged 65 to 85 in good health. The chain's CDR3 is CSATPGHRNTEAFF. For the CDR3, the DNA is TGCAGTGCTACTCCGGGACACAGGAACACTGAAGCTTTCTTT.